One and the same sample provided the 26 T cell receptor beta chains below, sequenced in a study of blood T cell repertoires in COVID-19 (dated by TCRdb to 2019 to 2021). Libraries came from the immunoSEQ multiplex PCR assay. TCRdb re-hosts the immuneACCESS table, in-frame sequences only. Its copies lack some clones; in the studies checked, an unresolved V gene accounts for under half of them, and the cause for the rest is not known. This sample gives roughly 230,000 clones in total; 85% to 95% of them show up just once. Around 0.86% of the sample is in the top ten clones. Sequenced material: peripheral blood. The receptor source for this set is a man in his thirties or forties with COVID-19, enrolled during active disease.

V is TRBV6-6 and J is TRBJ1-1, with D perhaps matching TRBD1 (6 bases). Per the germline V gene, CDR1 is MNHNY and CDR2 is SVGAGI (reference sequence). Trimming removed 0 bases from V and 7 bases from J, with 18 bases in between. The CDR3 spans 16 residues. The CDR3 protein is CASSYSGDWGQVEAFF. The CDR3 nucleotides read TGTGCCAGCAGTTACTCCGGCGATTGGGGGCAAGTTGAAGCTTTCTTT.

The chain recombines TRBV28 with TRBJ1-4; the D is unclear. Per the germline V gene, CDR1 is MDHEN and CDR2 is SYDVKM. The CDR3 runs 12 residues. V gave up 1 base and J gave up 8 bases, with 5 bases separating them. CDR3 residues: CASSLSSEKLFF. CDR3 nucleotide sequence: TGTGCCAGCAGTTTATCATCCGAAAAACTGTTTTTT.

This chain joins TRBV3-1 (or the pseudogene TRBV3-2) and TRBJ2-1; 11 nucleotides match TRBD2. Germline V lookup: CDR1 LGHDT, CDR2 YNNKEL (reference sequence). Trimming at V came to 0 bases and at J to 0 bases, leaving 1 base not matched to a gene. The CDR3 runs to 17 residues. The CDR3 nucleotides are TGTGCCAGCAGCCAAGATCTAGCGGGGGGCTCCTACAATGAGCAGTTCTTC. It is translated as CASSQDLAGGSYNEQFF.

The chain couples TRBV10-3 to TRBJ2-1, with D possibly TRBD2 on 6 matching bases. CDR1 is ENHRY and CDR2 is SYGVKD in the germline V gene. V dropped 8 bases and J dropped 8 bases, with 16 bases sitting between them. CDR3 length equals 13 residues. The CDR3 DNA is TGTGCCATCCGGGACTCCCCTCAGTATGAGCAGTTCTTC. Its protein product is CAIRDSPQYEQFF.

This chain uses TRBV6-5 with TRBJ1-1, with 7 bases identical to TRBD1. The CDR3 extends over 13 amino acids. CDR1 MNHEY and CDR2 SVGAGI come from the germline V gene. J was trimmed by 3 bases and V by 9 bases; bases with no gene match: 7. CDR3 amino acids: CASSGTEDTEAFF. CDR3 nucleotides: TGTGCCAGTTCCGGGACAGAGGACACTGAAGCTTTCTTT.

This clone was counted once. The chain employs TRBV19 and TRBJ2-2, with 8 bases identical to TRBD2. Germline values: CDR1 LNHDA, CDR2 SQIVND (reference sequence). After removal of 5 bases from V and 5 bases from J, the junction contained 7 bases not matched to a gene. This CDR3 is 15 amino acids long. CDR3 in DNA: TGTGCCAGTAGTCTCGGGGGGGCGAGGACCGGGGAGCTGTTTTTT. Protein: CASSLGGARTGELFF.

This clone has a single count. V and J are TRBV24-1 and TRBJ1-2, with D possibly matching TRBD1 (5 bases). Germline CDR1 KGHDR, CDR2 SFDVKD. Trimming shortened V by 4 bases and J by 6 bases, and 11 bases separated the two germline ends. The CDR3 covers 13 residues. The CDR3: CATSEGTGDGYTF. CDR3 coding DNA: TGTGCCACCAGTGAGGGGACGGGGGATGGCTACACCTTC.

This clone has only one observation. The rearrangement uses TRBV4-1 and TRBJ2-1; maybe TRBD2 (6 bases). Germline V gene data show CDR1 as MGHRA and CDR2 as YSYEKL. The CDR3 spans 15 residues. With 3 bases removed from V and 7 bases from J, the gap between germline ends came to 16 bases. CDR3 residues: CASSQDRELGNEQFF. The CDR3 bases are TGCGCCAGCAGCCAGGACCGGGAGCTTGGGAATGAGCAGTTCTTC.

The CDR3 coding sequence is TGCAGCGTTGAACAGGGGACCTTTTCGGGTGAAAAACTGTTTTTT. Amino acid sequence: CSVEQGTFSGEKLFF. The chain joins TRBV29-1 to TRBJ1-4; a possible D gene is TRBD1 (6 bases). Germline-derived CDR1 and CDR2 are SQVTM and ANQGSEA. Trimming removed 2 bases from V and 7 bases from J, with 17 bases in between. The CDR3 loop spans 15 amino acids.

J is TRBJ2-1 and V is TRBV19; TRBD2 matches at 7 bases. The V segment lost 7 bases and the J segment 3 bases; nucleotides outside the gene matches: 6. The CDR3 runs 14 residues. Germline V gives CDR1 LNHDA, CDR2 SQIVND (reference sequence). The CDR3 region has the DNA TGTGCCAGTAACTATCCTAGCGGCTACAATGAGCAGTTCTTC. Its translation is CASNYPSGYNEQFF.

V usage is TRBV7-6 and J usage is TRBJ2-7, with 9 bases fitting TRBD2. The length of the CDR3 is 15 residues. Germline CDR1 is SGHVS and CDR2 is FNYEAQ. The trim removed 2 bases at V and 2 bases at J, leaving 4 bases unmatched. The CDR3 protein is CASSLLAGTTYEQYF. The CDR3 DNA sequence: TGTGCCAGCAGCTTACTAGCGGGGACGACCTACGAGCAGTACTTC.

The gene calls are TRBV19 and TRBJ2-7, with unresolved D. Trimming removed 3 bases from V and 2 bases from J, with 8 bases in between. From germline, CDR1 is LNHDA and CDR2 SQIVND (reference sequence). CDR3 size: 13 residues. CDR3 DNA sequence: TGTGCCAGTAGTATGTCACACACCTACGAGCAGTACTTC. It codes for CASSMSHTYEQYF.

This clone was recorded a few times. The chain recombines TRBV11-1 with TRBJ1-1; D call uncertain. The CDR3 covers 14 residues. V was cut by 3 bases and J by 1 base, with 9 bases left in between. Germline CDR1 and CDR2: SGHAT and FQDESV (reference sequence). This CDR3 is CASSFRGRNTEAFF. The DNA for the CDR3 is TGTGCCAGCAGCTTTAGAGGGAGGAACACTGAAGCTTTCTTT.

The rearrangement uses TRBV4-1 and TRBJ1-2, with 8 bases lining up with TRBD1. Germline loops: CDR1 MGHRA, CDR2 YSYEKL. This CDR3 contains 15 residues. With V trimmed by 3 bases and J by 5 bases, 8 bases remained unmatched. The CDR3 loop is CASSHPDRVRYGYTF. For the CDR3, the DNA is TGCGCCAGCAGCCACCCGGACAGGGTAAGGTATGGCTACACCTTC.

The J gene is TRBJ2-5, the V gene TRBV7-9; 7 bases line up with TRBD2. Germline lookup yields CDR1 SEHNR and CDR2 FQNEAQ (reference sequence). V shed 4 bases and J 5 bases; nucleotides not matched to a gene: 4. This CDR3 comprises 13 residues. CDR3 sequence reads: CASSSGGRETQYF. The CDR3 region has the DNA TGTGCCAGCAGCTCGGGAGGAAGGGAGACCCAGTACTTC. Looking up the rest from reference TRBV7-9 and TRBJ2-5 gives the full variable domain: DTGVSQNPRHKITKRGQNVTFRCDPISEHNRLYWYRQTLGQGPEFLTYFQNEAQLEKSRLLSDRFSAERPKGSFSTLEIQRTEQGDSAMYLCASSSGGRETQYFGPGTRLLVL.

The chain joins TRBV24-1 to TRBJ2-1, with 8 bases aligning to TRBD1. The CDR3 is 14 residues long. After removal of 5 bases from V and 6 bases from J, the junction contained 5 bases not matched to a gene. From germline, CDR1 is KGHDR and CDR2 SFDVKD. The chain's CDR3 is CATSAQGAGNEQFF. CDR3 in DNA: TGTGCCACCAGTGCGCAGGGGGCGGGCAATGAGCAGTTCTTC.

J is TRBJ1-1 and V is TRBV19; D is unclear. Germline lookup yields CDR1 LNHDA and CDR2 SQIVND (reference sequence). Trimming removed 3 bases from V and 2 bases from J, with 7 bases in between. The CDR3 is 13 residues long. The CDR3 bases are TGTGCCAGTAGTATTAAAACAAACACTGAAGCTTTCTTT. The encoded protein is CASSIKTNTEAFF.

The V and J genes are TRBV7-9 and TRBJ1-2; D call uncertain. Germline CDR1 is SEHNR and CDR2 is FQNEAQ (reference sequence). The V end lost 3 bases, the J end lost 7 bases, and 9 bases lay between the germline ends. The CDR3 totals 12 residues. CDR3 DNA: TGTGCCAGCAGCTTGGAGTTGGGTGGCTACACCTTC. This gives the protein CASSLELGGYTF.

The genes are TRBV13 and TRBJ1-3, with TRBD1 as a possible D gene (6 bases). Trimming pared 1 base from V and 0 bases from J, leaving 13 bases between. Germline V lookup: CDR1 PRHDT, CDR2 FYEKMQ (reference sequence). CDR3 length: 17 residues. The CDR3 nucleotides read TGTGCCAGCAGCTTAGAGGGGTTGACAGGCTCTGGAAACACCATATATTTT. Its translation: CASSLEGLTGSGNTIYF.

This rearrangement joins TRBV2 to TRBJ1-2; possibly TRBD1 for D (6 bases). V was shortened by 1 base and J by 4 bases, with 10 bases between the two germline ends. There are 14 residues in the CDR3. The germline CDR1 and CDR2 sequences are SNHLY and FYNNEI. The CDR3: CASSEVGALYGYTF. CDR3 coding DNA: TGTGCCAGCAGTGAAGTGGGGGCCCTCTATGGCTACACCTTC.

Concerning this clone itself: The sample contains more than one DNA sequence encoding this CDR3. The chain carries TRBV6-5 and TRBJ2-5, with unresolved D. CDR3 length: 11 amino acids. CDR1 and CDR2 from the germline V gene are MNHEY and SVGAGI. The V gene lost 6 bases and the J gene lost 2 bases, with 4 bases spanning the gap. The CDR3 loop reads CASRAQETQYF. CDR3 nucleotide sequence: TGTGCCAGCAGAGCGCAAGAGACCCAGTACTTC.

The chain is built from TRBV19 and TRBJ1-1; TRBD1 might be the D (5 bases). Germline CDR1 LNHDA, CDR2 SQIVND (reference sequence). CDR3 length: 15 residues. Trimming removed 7 bases at V and 0 bases at J, with 15 bases between. CDR3 coding DNA: TGTGCCAGTACCCTCGGGAGGGGAATGAACACTGAAGCTTTCTTT. As protein: CASTLGRGMNTEAFF.

The rearrangement joins TRBV11-2 to TRBJ1-1; D possibly corresponds to TRBD1 (6 bases). Germline loops: CDR1 SGHAT, CDR2 FQNNGV. Trimming stripped 4 bases from V and 1 base from J, with 16 bases between. This CDR3 region has 16 residues. CDR3 region: CASSYEALGGNTEAFF. The CDR3 nucleotides read TGTGCCAGCAGCTATGAGGCATTAGGGGGGAACACTGAAGCTTTCTTT.

J is TRBJ2-1 and V is TRBV2, with TRBD2 as a possible D gene (6 bases). The germline gives CDR1 SNHLY, CDR2 FYNNEI. V lost 3 bases and J 6 bases, leaving 12 bases between the germline ends. CDR3 size: 14 residues. CDR3 region: CASSEAGLTNEQFF. CDR3 nucleotide sequence: TGTGCCAGCAGTGAGGCGGGGCTAACCAATGAGCAGTTCTTC. The variable domain in full, completed from reference TRBV2 and TRBJ2-1, reads EPEVTQTPSHQVTQMGQEVILRCVPISNHLYFYWYRQILGQKVEFLVSFYNNEISEKSEIFDDQFSVERPDGSNFTLKIRSTKLEDSAMYFCASSEAGLTNEQFFGPGTRLTVL.

This chain joins TRBV12-3 or TRBV12-4 and TRBJ1-1, with 7 bases fitting TRBD1. The J segment lost 10 bases and the V segment lost 5 bases, leaving 4 bases of the junction unmatched. This CDR3 is 11 amino acids long. Here the CDR3 DNA reads TGTGCCAGCAGTCTCCGGACAGGAGCTTTCTTT. It translates to CASSLRTGAFF.

J is TRBJ2-1 and V is TRBV19; 9 nucleotides agree with TRBD2. This CDR3 has 18 amino acids. Germline CDR1 is LNHDA and CDR2 is SQIVND (reference sequence). V shed 0 bases, J shed 9 bases, and the junction held 15 bases outside the gene matches. This chain's CDR3 is CASSIEVEPGLAIFEQFF. For the CDR3, the DNA is TGTGCCAGTAGTATAGAAGTGGAGCCGGGACTAGCCATTTTTGAGCAGTTCTTC.